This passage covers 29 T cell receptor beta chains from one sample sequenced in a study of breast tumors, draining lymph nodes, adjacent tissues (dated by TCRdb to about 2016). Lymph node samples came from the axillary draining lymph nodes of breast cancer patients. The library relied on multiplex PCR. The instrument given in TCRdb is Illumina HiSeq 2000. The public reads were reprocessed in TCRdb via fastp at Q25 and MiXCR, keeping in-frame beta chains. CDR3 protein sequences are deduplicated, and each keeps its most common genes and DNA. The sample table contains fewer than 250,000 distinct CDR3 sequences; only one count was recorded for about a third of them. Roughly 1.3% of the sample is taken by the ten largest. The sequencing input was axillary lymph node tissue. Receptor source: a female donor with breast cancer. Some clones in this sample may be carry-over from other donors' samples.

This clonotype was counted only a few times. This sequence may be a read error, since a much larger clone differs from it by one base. The CDR3 nucleotides read TGTGCCAGCCGCCCTGGGGCAGAAAGTGGGCAGTTCTTC. It encodes CASRPGAESGQFF. The V call is TRBV6-6, the J call TRBJ2-1; D may be TRBD1 (5 bases). Germline V gene data show CDR1 as MNHNY and CDR2 as SVGAGI (reference sequence). The CDR3 contains 13 residues. V dropped 8 bases and J dropped 12 bases, with 20 bases sitting between them.

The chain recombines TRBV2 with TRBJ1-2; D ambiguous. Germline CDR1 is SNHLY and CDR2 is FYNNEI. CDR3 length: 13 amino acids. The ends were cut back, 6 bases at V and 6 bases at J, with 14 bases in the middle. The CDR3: CASSHSGNHGYTF. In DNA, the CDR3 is TGTGCCAGCAGCCATAGCGGGAACCATGGCTACACCTTC.

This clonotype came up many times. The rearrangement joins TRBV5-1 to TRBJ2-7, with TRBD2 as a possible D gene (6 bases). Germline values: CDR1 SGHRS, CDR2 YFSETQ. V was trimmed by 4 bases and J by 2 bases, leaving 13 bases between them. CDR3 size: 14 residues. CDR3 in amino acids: CASSRTSSTYEQYF. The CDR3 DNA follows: TGCGCCAGCAGCAGAACTAGCAGTACCTACGAGCAGTACTTC.

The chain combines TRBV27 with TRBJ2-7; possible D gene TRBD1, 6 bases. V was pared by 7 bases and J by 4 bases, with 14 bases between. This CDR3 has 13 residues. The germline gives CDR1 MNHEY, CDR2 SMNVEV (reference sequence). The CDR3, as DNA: TGTGCCAGCAAAAGGGGGAGTGGATACGAGCAGTACTTC. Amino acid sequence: CASKRGSGYEQYF.

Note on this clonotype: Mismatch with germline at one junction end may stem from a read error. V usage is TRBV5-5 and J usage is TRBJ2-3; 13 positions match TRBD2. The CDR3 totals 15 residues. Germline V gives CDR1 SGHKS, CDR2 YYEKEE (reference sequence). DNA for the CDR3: TGCGCCAGTCGACTAGCGGGAGGTAGCACAGATACGCAGTATTTT. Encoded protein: CASRLAGGSTDTQYF.

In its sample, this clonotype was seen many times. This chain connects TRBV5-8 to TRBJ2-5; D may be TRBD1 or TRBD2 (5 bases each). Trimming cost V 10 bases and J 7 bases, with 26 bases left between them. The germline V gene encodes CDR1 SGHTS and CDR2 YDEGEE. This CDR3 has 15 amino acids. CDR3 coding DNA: TGTGCCTACTCCCTTGGGGGAGCGCTTGCCGGGACCCAGTACTTC. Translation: CAYSLGGALAGTQYF.

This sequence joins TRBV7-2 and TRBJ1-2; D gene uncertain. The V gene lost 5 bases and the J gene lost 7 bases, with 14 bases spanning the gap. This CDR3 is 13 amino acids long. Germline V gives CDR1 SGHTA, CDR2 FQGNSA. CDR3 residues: CASSIDPFGGYTF. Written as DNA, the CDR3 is TGTGCCAGCAGCATAGACCCCTTCGGTGGCTACACCTTC.

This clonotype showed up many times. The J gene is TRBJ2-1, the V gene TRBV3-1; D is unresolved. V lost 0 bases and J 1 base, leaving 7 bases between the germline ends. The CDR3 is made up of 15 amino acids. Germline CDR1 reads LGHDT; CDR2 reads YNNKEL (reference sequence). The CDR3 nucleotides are TGTGCCAGCAGCCAAGACCTTCCTTCCTACAATGAGCAGTTCTTC. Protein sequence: CASSQDLPSYNEQFF.

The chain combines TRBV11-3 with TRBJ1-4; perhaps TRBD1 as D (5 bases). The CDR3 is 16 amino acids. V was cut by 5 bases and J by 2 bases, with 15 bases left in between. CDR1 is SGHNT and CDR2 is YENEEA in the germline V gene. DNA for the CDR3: TGTGCCAGCAGCCCCGGGACTAGCGCGACTAATGAAAAACTGTTTTTT. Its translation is CASSPGTSATNEKLFF. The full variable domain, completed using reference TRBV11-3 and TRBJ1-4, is EAGVVQSPRYKIIEKKQPVAFWCNPISGHNTLYWYLQNLGQGPELLIRYENEEAVDDSQLPKDRFSAERLKGVDSTLKIQPAELGDSAVYLCASSPGTSATNEKLFFGSGTQLSVL.

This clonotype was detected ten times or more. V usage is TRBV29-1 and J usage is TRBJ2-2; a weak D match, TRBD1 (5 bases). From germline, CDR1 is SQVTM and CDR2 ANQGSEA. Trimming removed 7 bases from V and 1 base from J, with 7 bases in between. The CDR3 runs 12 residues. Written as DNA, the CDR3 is TGCAGCGGCAGGGTGAACACCGGGGAGCTGTTTTTT. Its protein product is CSGRVNTGELFF.

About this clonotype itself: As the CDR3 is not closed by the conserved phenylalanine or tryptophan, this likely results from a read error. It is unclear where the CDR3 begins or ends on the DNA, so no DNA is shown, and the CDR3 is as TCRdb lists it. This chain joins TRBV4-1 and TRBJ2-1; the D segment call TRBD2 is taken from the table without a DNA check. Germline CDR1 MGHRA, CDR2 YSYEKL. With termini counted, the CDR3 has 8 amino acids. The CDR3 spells CASSRLAG.

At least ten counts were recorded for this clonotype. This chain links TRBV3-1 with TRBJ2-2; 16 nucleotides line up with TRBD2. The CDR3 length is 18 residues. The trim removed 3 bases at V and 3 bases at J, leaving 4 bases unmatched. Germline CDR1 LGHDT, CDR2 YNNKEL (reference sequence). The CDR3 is CASSHPGLAGGDTGELFF. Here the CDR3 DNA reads TGTGCCAGCAGCCACCCGGGACTAGCGGGAGGGGACACCGGGGAGCTGTTTTTT.

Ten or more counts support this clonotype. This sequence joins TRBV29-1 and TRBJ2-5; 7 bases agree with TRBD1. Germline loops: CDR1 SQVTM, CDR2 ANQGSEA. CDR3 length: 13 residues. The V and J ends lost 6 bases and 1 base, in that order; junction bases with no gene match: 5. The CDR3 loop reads CSVGQTSQETQYF. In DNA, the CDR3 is TGCAGCGTGGGACAGACCAGCCAAGAGACCCAGTACTTC.

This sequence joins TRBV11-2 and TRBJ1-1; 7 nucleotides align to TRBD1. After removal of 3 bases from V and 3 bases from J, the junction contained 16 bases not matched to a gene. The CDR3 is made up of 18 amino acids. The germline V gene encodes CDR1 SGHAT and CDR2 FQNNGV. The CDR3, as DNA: TGTGCCAGCAGCTTTGTGGCCTTGGGACAGACACGCTACACTGAAGCTTTCTTT. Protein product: CASSFVALGQTRYTEAFF. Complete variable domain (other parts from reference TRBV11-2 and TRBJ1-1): EAGVAQSPRYKIIEKRQSVAFWCNPISGHATLYWYQQILGQGPKLLIQFQNNGVVDDSQLPKDRFSAERLKGVDSTLKIQPAKLEDSAVYLCASSFVALGQTRYTEAFFGQGTRLTVV.

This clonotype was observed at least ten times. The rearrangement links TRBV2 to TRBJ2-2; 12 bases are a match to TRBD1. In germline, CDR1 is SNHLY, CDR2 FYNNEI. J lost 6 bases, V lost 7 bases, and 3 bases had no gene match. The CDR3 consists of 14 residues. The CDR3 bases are TGTGCCAGCACAGGGACAGGGGGCTCCGGGGAGCTGTTTTTT. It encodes CASTGTGGSGELFF.

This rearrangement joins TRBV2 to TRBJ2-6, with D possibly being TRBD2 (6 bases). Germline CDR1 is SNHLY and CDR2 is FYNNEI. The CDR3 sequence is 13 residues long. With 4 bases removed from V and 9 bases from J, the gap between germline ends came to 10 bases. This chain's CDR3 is CASSGRGYNVLTF. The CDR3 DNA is TGTGCCAGCAGTGGCCGGGGGTACAACGTCCTGACTTTC.

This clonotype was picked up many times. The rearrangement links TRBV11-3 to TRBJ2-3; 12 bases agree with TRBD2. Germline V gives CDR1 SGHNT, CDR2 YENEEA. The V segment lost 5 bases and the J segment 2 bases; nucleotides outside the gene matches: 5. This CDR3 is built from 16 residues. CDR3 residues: CASSPGLAGTTDTQYF. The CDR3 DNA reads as TGTGCCAGCAGCCCCGGACTAGCGGGAACCACAGATACGCAGTATTTT.

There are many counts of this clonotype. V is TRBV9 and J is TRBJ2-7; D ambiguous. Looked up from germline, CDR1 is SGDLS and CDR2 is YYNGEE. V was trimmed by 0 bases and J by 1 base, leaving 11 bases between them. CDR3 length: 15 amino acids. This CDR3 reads CASSVGFGSSYEQYF. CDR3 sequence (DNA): TGTGCCAGCAGCGTAGGGTTCGGTAGTTCCTACGAGCAGTACTTC.

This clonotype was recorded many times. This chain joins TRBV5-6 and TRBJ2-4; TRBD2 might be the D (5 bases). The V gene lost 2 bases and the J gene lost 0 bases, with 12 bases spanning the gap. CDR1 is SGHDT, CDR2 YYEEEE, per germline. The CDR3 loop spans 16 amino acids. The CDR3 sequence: CASSFGGSLAKNIQYF. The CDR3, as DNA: TGTGCCAGCAGCTTCGGCGGGTCCCTAGCCAAAAACATTCAGTACTTC.

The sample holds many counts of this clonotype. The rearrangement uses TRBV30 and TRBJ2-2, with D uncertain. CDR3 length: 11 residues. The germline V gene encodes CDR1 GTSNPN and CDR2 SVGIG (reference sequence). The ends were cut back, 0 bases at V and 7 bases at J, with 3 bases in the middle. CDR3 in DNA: TGTGCCTGGAGTGTTAACGGGGAGCTGTTTTTT. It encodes CAWSVNGELFF.

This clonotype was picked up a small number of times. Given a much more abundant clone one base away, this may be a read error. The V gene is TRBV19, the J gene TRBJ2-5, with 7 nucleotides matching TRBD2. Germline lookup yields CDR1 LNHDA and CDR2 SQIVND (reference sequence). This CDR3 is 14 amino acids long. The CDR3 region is CASSFGGGEETRYF. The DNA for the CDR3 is TGTGCCAGTAGTTTCGGCGGGGGTGAAGAGACCCGGTACTTC. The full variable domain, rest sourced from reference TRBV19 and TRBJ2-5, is DGGITQSPKYLFRKEGQNVTLSCEQNLNHDAMYWYRQDPGQGLRLIYYSQIVNDFQKGDIAEGYSVSREKKESFPLTVTSAQKNPTAFYLCASSFGGGEETRYFGPGTRLLVL.

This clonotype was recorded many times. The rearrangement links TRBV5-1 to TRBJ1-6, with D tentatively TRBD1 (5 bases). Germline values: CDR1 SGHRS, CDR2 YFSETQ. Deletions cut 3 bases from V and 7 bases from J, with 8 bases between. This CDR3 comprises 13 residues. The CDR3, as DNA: TGCGCCAGCAGCTGGGACTTGAATTCACCCCTCCACTTT. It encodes CASSWDLNSPLHF.

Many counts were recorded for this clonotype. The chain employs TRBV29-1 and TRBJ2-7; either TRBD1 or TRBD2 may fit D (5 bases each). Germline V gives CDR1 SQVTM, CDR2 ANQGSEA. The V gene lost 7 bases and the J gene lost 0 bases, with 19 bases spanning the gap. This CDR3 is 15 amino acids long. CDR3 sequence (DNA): TGCAGCGCTCGACCCCAGGGACCGAGCTCCTACGAGCAGTACTTC. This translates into CSARPQGPSSYEQYF.

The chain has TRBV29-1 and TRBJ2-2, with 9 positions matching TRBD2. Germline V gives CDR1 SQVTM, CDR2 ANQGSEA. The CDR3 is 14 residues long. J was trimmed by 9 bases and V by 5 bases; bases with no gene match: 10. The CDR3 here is CSVRAGGPHRELFF. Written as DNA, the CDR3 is TGCAGCGTTCGTGCGGGAGGGCCTCATAGGGAGCTGTTTTTT.

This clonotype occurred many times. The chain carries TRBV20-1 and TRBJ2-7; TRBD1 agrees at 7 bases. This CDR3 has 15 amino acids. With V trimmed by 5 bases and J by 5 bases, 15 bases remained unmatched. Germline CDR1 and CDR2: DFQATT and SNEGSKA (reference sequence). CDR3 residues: CSAFLREGGLDEQYF. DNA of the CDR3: TGCAGTGCTTTCCTGAGGGAAGGGGGCTTGGACGAGCAGTACTTC.

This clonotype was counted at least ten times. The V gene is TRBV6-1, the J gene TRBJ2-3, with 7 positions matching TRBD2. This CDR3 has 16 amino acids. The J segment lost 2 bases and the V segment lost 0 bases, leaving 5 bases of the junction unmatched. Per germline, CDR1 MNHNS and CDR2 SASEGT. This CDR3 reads CASSEASLAVTDTQYF. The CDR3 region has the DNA TGTGCCAGCAGTGAAGCGTCGCTAGCGGTCACAGATACGCAGTATTTT.

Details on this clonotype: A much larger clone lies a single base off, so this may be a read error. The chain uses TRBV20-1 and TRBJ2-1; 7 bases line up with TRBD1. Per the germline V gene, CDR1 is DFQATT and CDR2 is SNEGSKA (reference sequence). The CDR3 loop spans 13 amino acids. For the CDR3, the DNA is TGCAGTGCTGCCGACAGGGTGAGGAGTGCGCAGTCCTTC. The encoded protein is CSAADRVRSAQSF.

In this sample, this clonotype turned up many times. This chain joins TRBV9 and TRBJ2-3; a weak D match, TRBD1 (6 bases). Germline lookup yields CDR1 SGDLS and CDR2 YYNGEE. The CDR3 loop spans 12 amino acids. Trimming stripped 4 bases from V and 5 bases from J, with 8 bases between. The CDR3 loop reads CASSQGLDTQYF. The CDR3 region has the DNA TGTGCCAGCAGCCAGGGGCTAGATACGCAGTATTTT.

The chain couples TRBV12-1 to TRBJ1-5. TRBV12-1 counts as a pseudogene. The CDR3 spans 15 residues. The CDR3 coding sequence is TGTGCCAGCAGCGTAGGCGGACGTCAGGAAGAGACCCAGCATTTT. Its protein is CASSVGGRQEETQHF.